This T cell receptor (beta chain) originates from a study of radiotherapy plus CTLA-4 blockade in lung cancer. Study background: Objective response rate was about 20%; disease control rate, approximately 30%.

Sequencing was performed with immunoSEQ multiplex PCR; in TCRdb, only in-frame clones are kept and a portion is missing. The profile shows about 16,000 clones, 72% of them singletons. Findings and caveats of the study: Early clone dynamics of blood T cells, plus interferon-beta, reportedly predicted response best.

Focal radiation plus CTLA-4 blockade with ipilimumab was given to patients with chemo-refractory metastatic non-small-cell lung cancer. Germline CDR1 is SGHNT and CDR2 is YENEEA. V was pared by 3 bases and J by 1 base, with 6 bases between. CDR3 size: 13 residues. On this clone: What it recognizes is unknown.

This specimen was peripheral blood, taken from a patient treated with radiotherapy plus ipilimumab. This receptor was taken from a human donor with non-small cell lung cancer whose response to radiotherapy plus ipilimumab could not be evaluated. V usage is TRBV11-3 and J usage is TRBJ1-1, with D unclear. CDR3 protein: CASSLRENTEAFF. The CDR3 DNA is TGTGCCAGCAGCTTGAGGGAGAACACTGAAGCTTTCTTT.